This is a list of T cell receptor beta chains from one sample in a study of siplizumab effects on memory and regulatory T cells. Sequenced by immunoSEQ multiplex PCR; TCRdb stores in-frame clones only, minus some. The sample lists tens of thousands of clones, roughly 90% occurring once. The source material was naive CD4+ T cells sorted from blood. These receptors came from a human donor in good health. The CDR3 runs from the conserved cysteine through the conserved F or W. The order of the fields is D gene, J gene, V gene, clone size, CDR3 DNA, CDR3 protein. The D gene is left open where the match is weak. Clone size is given for some rows only: seen once, a few or many times, or a class if the clone is expanded.

D gene: TRBD1
J gene: TRBJ1-4
V gene: TRBV2
clone size: .
CDR3 DNA: TGTGCCAGCAGGGGGGGGACAGGGGAAAAACTGTTTTTT
CDR3 protein: CASRGGTGEKLFF

D gene: .
J gene: TRBJ1-5
V gene: TRBV4-2
clone size: few
CDR3 DNA: TGTGCCAGCAGCCAAGGAGAGTCTCCCTACGGGCGTCAGCCCCAGCATTTT
CDR3 protein: CASSQGESPYGRQPQHF

D gene: TRBD1
J gene: TRBJ1-1
V gene: TRBV7-9
clone size: .
CDR3 DNA: TGTGCCAGCAGCTGGACAGGAGATGCTTTCTTT
CDR3 protein: CASSWTGDAFF

D gene: .
J gene: TRBJ1-1
V gene: TRBV2
clone size: .
CDR3 DNA: TGTGCCAGCAGTGAACTCGGGAACACTGAAGCTTTCTTT
CDR3 protein: CASSELGNTEAFF

D gene: .
J gene: TRBJ2-2
V gene: TRBV19
clone size: once
CDR3 DNA: TGTGCCAGTACGGAGTTGAACACCGGGGAGCTGTTTTTT
CDR3 protein: CASTELNTGELFF

D gene: TRBD1
J gene: TRBJ1-1
V gene: TRBV5-6
clone size: .
CDR3 DNA: TGTGCCAGCAGCTTGGTGGGCAGGGGGGACACTGAAGCTTTCTTT
CDR3 protein: CASSLVGRGDTEAFF

D gene: TRBD1
J gene: TRBJ2-5
V gene: TRBV10-1
clone size: .
CDR3 DNA: TGCGCCAGGGACAGGGGACGAGAGACCCAGTACTTC
CDR3 protein: CARDRGRETQYF

D gene: .
J gene: TRBJ2-2
V gene: TRBV2
clone size: .
CDR3 DNA: TGTGCCAGCAGTGACGACAGGTCTGGGGAGCTGTTTTTT
CDR3 protein: CASSDDRSGELFF

D gene: TRBD1
J gene: TRBJ1-2
V gene: TRBV4-1
clone size: once
CDR3 DNA: TGCGCCAGCACAAAAGTTCAAGGGACAGGTGTTGTTGGCTACACCTTC
CDR3 protein: CASTKVQGTGVVGYTF

D gene: .
J gene: TRBJ1-2
V gene: TRBV7-3
clone size: .
CDR3 DNA: TGTGCCAGCAGCTTGGGCCCCTATGGCTACACCTTC
CDR3 protein: CASSLGPYGYTF

D gene: .
J gene: TRBJ2-5
V gene: TRBV7-2
clone size: .
CDR3 DNA: TGTGCCAGCAGCGGACTTTGGCGAGAGACCCAGTACTTC
CDR3 protein: CASSGLWRETQYF

D gene: .
J gene: TRBJ1-5
V gene: TRBV5-4
clone size: .
CDR3 DNA: TGTGCCAGCAGCCCCGGGGCAGGGAATCAGCCCCAGCATTTT
CDR3 protein: CASSPGAGNQPQHF

D gene: .
J gene: TRBJ2-2
V gene: TRBV2
clone size: .
CDR3 DNA: TGTGCCAGCCGGCAGGGGCCGAACACCGGGGAGCTGTTTTTT
CDR3 protein: CASRQGPNTGELFF

D gene: TRBD1
J gene: TRBJ1-5
V gene: TRBV4-1
clone size: .
CDR3 DNA: TGCGCCAGCAGCCAACCCGGACAGGGAAGGGGCCAGCCCCAGCATTTT
CDR3 protein: CASSQPGQGRGQPQHF

D gene: .
J gene: TRBJ1-2
V gene: TRBV15
clone size: .
CDR3 DNA: TGTGCCACCAGCAGAGAGGGAGCGGCAGCTAACTATGGCTACACCTTC
CDR3 protein: CATSREGAAANYGYTF

D gene: TRBD1
J gene: TRBJ2-3
V gene: TRBV19
clone size: .
CDR3 DNA: TGTGCCAGTGTCCAGGGGGACAGTAGCACAGATACGCAGTATTTT
CDR3 protein: CASVQGDSSTDTQYF

D gene: TRBD1
J gene: TRBJ2-7
V gene: TRBV5-1
clone size: few
CDR3 DNA: TGCGCCAGCAGCTCCACGACAGGGCGGTACGAGCAGTACTTC
CDR3 protein: CASSSTTGRYEQYF

D gene: .
J gene: TRBJ1-1
V gene: TRBV10-3
clone size: few
CDR3 DNA: TGTGCCATCAGCGGAGACAGCACCATCAACACTGAAGCTTTCTTT
CDR3 protein: CAISGDSTINTEAFF

D gene: .
J gene: TRBJ1-1
V gene: TRBV5-4
clone size: .
CDR3 DNA: TGTGCCAGCAGCTTGCCCCCCGGGGACACTGAAGCTTTCTTT
CDR3 protein: CASSLPPGDTEAFF

D gene: .
J gene: TRBJ2-5
V gene: TRBV14
clone size: once
CDR3 DNA: TGTGCCAGCAGCCCCGCCGAGGGGACCCAGTACTTC
CDR3 protein: CASSPAEGTQYF

D gene: TRBD1
J gene: TRBJ2-1
V gene: TRBV27
clone size: .
CDR3 DNA: TGTGCCAGCATAAGACAGGGGGGGAATGAGCAGTTCTTC
CDR3 protein: CASIRQGGNEQFF

D gene: .
J gene: TRBJ2-3
V gene: TRBV5-1
clone size: .
CDR3 DNA: TGCGCCAGCAGCTTGGCAGGGCTAGAGGCAGATACGCAGTATTTT
CDR3 protein: CASSLAGLEADTQYF

D gene: TRBD1
J gene: TRBJ2-5
V gene: TRBV9
clone size: .
CDR3 DNA: TGTGCCAGCAGCACAGGGACAGGGGGCGCGGTGGAGACCCAGTACTTC
CDR3 protein: CASSTGTGGAVETQYF

D gene: .
J gene: TRBJ1-2
V gene: TRBV9
clone size: .
CDR3 DNA: TGTGCCAGCAGCGTTGACGGCTATGGCTACACCTTC
CDR3 protein: CASSVDGYGYTF

D gene: TRBD1
J gene: TRBJ2-3
V gene: TRBV7-9
clone size: .
CDR3 DNA: TGTGCCAGCAGCCAGCCGGGGACAGGAAAGGATACGCAGTATTTT
CDR3 protein: CASSQPGTGKDTQYF

D gene: TRBD2
J gene: TRBJ2-5
V gene: TRBV5-1
clone size: once
CDR3 DNA: TGCGCCAGCAGCTTGGGTCTAGCGGGCCAAGAGACCCAGTACTTC
CDR3 protein: CASSLGLAGQETQYF

D gene: TRBD1
J gene: TRBJ2-5
V gene: TRBV7-3
clone size: .
CDR3 DNA: TGTGCCAGCAGCCCCAGGGGGCACGCGGAGACCCAGTACTTC
CDR3 protein: CASSPRGHAETQYF

D gene: .
J gene: TRBJ2-7
V gene: TRBV4-1
clone size: once
CDR3 DNA: TGCGCCAGCAGCCTGCCAGGAGGGCCTCGCGAGCAGTACTTC
CDR3 protein: CASSLPGGPREQYF

D gene: .
J gene: TRBJ2-2
V gene: TRBV7-9
clone size: .
CDR3 DNA: TGTGCCAGCAGCTTAGGCGGGACGTCCGGGGAGCTGTTTTTT
CDR3 protein: CASSLGGTSGELFF

D gene: .
J gene: TRBJ2-3
V gene: TRBV11-2
clone size: .
CDR3 DNA: TGTGCCAGCAGCTTAGCCGGTACAGGGAGGACAGATACGCAGTATTTT
CDR3 protein: CASSLAGTGRTDTQYF

D gene: TRBD2
J gene: TRBJ2-5
V gene: TRBV5-1
clone size: .
CDR3 DNA: TGCGCCAGCAGCTTGGAACTAGCGGAAGAGACCCAGTACTTC
CDR3 protein: CASSLELAEETQYF

D gene: .
J gene: TRBJ2-4
V gene: TRBV21-1
clone size: .
CDR3 DNA: TGTGCCAGCAGCAAATTGACGGAGGAGGCCAAAAACATTCAGTACTTC
CDR3 protein: CASSKLTEEAKNIQYF

D gene: .
J gene: TRBJ1-4
V gene: TRBV10-3
clone size: .
CDR3 DNA: TGTGCCATCAGTGGTGCAGGGCCAACTAATGAAAAACTGTTTTTT
CDR3 protein: CAISGAGPTNEKLFF

D gene: .
J gene: TRBJ1-1
V gene: TRBV7-2
clone size: few
CDR3 DNA: TGTGCCAGCAGCTTAGGTGGGGGGCCGCTAGTCACTGAAGCTTTCTTT
CDR3 protein: CASSLGGGPLVTEAFF

D gene: TRBD2
J gene: TRBJ2-3
V gene: TRBV7-6
clone size: .
CDR3 DNA: TGTGCCAGCGGGGATAGCGGGAGGGGGGATACGCAGTATTTT
CDR3 protein: CASGDSGRGDTQYF

D gene: TRBD2
J gene: TRBJ2-3
V gene: TRBV6-1
clone size: once
CDR3 DNA: TGTGCCAGCAGTGCAATTACTAGCGGTAGCACAGATACGCAGTATTTT
CDR3 protein: CASSAITSGSTDTQYF

D gene: TRBD1
J gene: TRBJ2-3
V gene: TRBV12-5
clone size: .
CDR3 DNA: TGTGCTAGTGGTGACAGGGGGCGGACAGATACGCAGTATTTT
CDR3 protein: CASGDRGRTDTQYF

D gene: .
J gene: TRBJ1-4
V gene: TRBV14
clone size: .
CDR3 DNA: TGTGCCAGCAGCCAGGGGGCACATGAAAAACTGTTTTTT
CDR3 protein: CASSQGAHEKLFF

D gene: TRBD1
J gene: TRBJ1-6
V gene: TRBV27
clone size: .
CDR3 DNA: TGTGCCAGCAGTAGATCACCGGGACAGGGGAATTCACCCCTCCACTTT
CDR3 protein: CASSRSPGQGNSPLHF

D gene: TRBD1
J gene: TRBJ1-5
V gene: TRBV9
clone size: .
CDR3 DNA: TGTGCCAGCAGCGTAGGAGGGGGCGATGAGCCCCAGCATTTT
CDR3 protein: CASSVGGGDEPQHF